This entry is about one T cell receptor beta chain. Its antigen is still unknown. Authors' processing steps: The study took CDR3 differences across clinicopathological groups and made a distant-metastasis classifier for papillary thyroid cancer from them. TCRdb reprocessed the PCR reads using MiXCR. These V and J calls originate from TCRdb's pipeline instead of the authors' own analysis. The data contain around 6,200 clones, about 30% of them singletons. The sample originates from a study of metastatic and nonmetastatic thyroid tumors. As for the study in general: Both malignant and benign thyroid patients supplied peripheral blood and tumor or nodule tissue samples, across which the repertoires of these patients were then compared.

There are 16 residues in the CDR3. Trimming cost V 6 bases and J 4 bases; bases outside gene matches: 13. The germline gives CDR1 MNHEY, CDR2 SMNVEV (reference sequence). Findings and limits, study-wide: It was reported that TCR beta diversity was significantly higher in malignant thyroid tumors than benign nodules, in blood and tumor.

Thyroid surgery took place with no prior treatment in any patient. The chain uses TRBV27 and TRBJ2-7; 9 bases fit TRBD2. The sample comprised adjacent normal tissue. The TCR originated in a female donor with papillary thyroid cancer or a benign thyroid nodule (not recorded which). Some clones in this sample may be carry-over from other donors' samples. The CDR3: CASSYSGSHSGYEQYF. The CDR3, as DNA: TGTGCCAGCAGCTATAGCGGGAGCCACTCTGGATACGAGCAGTACTTC.